The 16 T cell receptor beta chains below were found in one sample sequenced in a study of cytomegalovirus exposure and HLA in healthy donors. This PCR relied on a set of 60 Vbeta primers and 13 Jbeta primers. TCRdb's copy holds only in-frame clones and misses some; the assay was immunoSEQ multiplex PCR. The sample lists around 170,000 clones, 70% to 85% occurring once. The sample consisted of PBMCs. Receptors were obtained from a male donor in good health and CMV-seronegative.

This chain uses TRBV28 with TRBJ1-3; D gene uncertain. Germline V gives CDR1 MDHEN, CDR2 SYDVKM. Trimming removed 3 bases from V and 4 bases from J, with 10 bases in between. The CDR3 runs 14 residues. The CDR3 spells CASSFPGSGNTIYF. In nucleotides, the CDR3 is TGTGCCAGCAGTTTCCCGGGTTCCGGAAACACCATATATTTT.

The chain combines TRBV7-9 with TRBJ2-5; weak D call: TRBD1 (5 bases). CDR3 length equals 13 residues. CDR1 and CDR2 (germline): SEHNR, FQNEAQ (reference sequence). Deletions cut 5 bases from V and 2 bases from J, with 9 bases between. The CDR3 region is CASSGAGQETQYF. The CDR3 DNA follows: TGTGCCAGCAGCGGGGCAGGGCAAGAGACCCAGTACTTC.

This clone appeared a few times. The chain is built from TRBV6-6 and TRBJ1-6; weak D call: TRBD1 (6 bases). The germline CDR1 and CDR2 sequences are MNHNY and SVGAGI (reference sequence). The CDR3 loop spans 13 amino acids. Trimming shortened V by 8 bases and J by 5 bases, and 10 bases separated the two germline ends. CDR3 protein: CASRTANNSPLHF. CDR3 nucleotides: TGTGCCAGCCGGACAGCTAATAATTCACCCCTCCACTTT.

The chain uses TRBV30 and TRBJ2-7; 8 bases fit TRBD1. CDR1 GTSNPN and CDR2 SVGIG come from the germline V gene (reference sequence). V was pared by 3 bases and J by 6 bases, with 4 bases of the junction left unmatched. The CDR3 consists of 12 residues. CDR3 in amino acids: CAWSRQGAEQYF. Written as DNA, the CDR3 is TGTGCCTGGAGCCGCCAGGGGGCCGAGCAGTACTTC.

The chain carries TRBV7-2 and TRBJ2-4; 9 nucleotides line up with TRBD2. CDR1 and CDR2 from the germline V gene are SGHTA and FQGNSA. The CDR3 sequence is 17 residues long. V was pared by 1 base and J by 1 base, with 5 bases of the junction left unmatched. The DNA for the CDR3 is TGTGCCAGCAGCTTAGGTAGCGGGAGAGGCGCCAAAAACATTCAGTACTTC. Its protein product is CASSLGSGRGAKNIQYF.

This chain links TRBV27 with TRBJ2-1; no clear D. CDR3 size: 11 residues. CDR1 MNHEY and CDR2 SMNVEV come from the germline V gene (reference sequence). V lost 7 bases to trimming and J lost 10 bases, with 11 bases between them. CDR3 sequence: CASTTLGEQFF. CDR3 nucleotides: TGTGCCAGCACCACCCTCGGGGAGCAGTTCTTC.

J is TRBJ1-6 and V is TRBV27, with 9 bases fitting TRBD1. CDR3 length: 15 amino acids. Germline V lookup: CDR1 MNHEY, CDR2 SMNVEV (reference sequence). J gave up 9 bases and V 2 bases, and 5 bases lay outside the gene matches. CDR3 residues: CASSLVQGAGSPLHF. DNA of the CDR3: TGTGCCAGCAGTTTAGTACAGGGGGCTGGTTCACCCCTCCACTTT.

The chain links TRBV5-1 to TRBJ2-5, with D perhaps matching TRBD1 (5 bases). V dropped 0 bases and J dropped 2 bases, with 11 bases sitting between them. CDR1 is SGHRS, CDR2 YFSETQ, per germline. The CDR3 runs 15 residues. CDR3 sequence: CASSLAPTAQETQYF. CDR3 DNA sequence: TGCGCCAGCAGCTTGGCCCCGACAGCGCAAGAGACCCAGTACTTC.

This clone has just a few counts. Additional DNA sequences in this sample encode the identical CDR3. The chain couples TRBV7-6 to TRBJ1-5; TRBD1 agrees at 9 bases. The CDR3 loop spans 15 amino acids. CDR1 is SGHVS and CDR2 is FNYEAQ in the germline V gene. With V trimmed by 5 bases and J by 1 base, 3 bases remained unmatched. The CDR3 reads CASSPGTGSNQPQHF. Here the CDR3 DNA reads TGTGCCAGCAGCCCCGGGACAGGGAGCAATCAGCCCCAGCATTTT.

V is TRBV6-5 and J is TRBJ1-6; 7 bases fit TRBD1. CDR1 and CDR2 from the germline V gene are MNHEY and SVGAGI. The V gene end was trimmed by 0 bases and the J gene end by 8 bases; junction bases not matched to a gene: 4. CDR3 size: 15 residues. Written as DNA, the CDR3 is TGTGCCAGCAGTTACTCGCGGCAGGGGGATTCACCCCTCCACTTT. This codes for CASSYSRQGDSPLHF.

The chain recombines TRBV6-5 with TRBJ2-5; D not resolved. The CDR3 spans 12 residues. V shed 4 bases and J shed 5 bases, with 8 bases lying between them. Germline V lookup: CDR1 MNHEY, CDR2 SVGAGI. The CDR3 here is CASSSGSETQYF. The CDR3 DNA reads as TGTGCCAGCAGTTCCGGTTCGGAGACCCAGTACTTC.

J is TRBJ1-2 and V is TRBV28, with D possibly TRBD1 on 6 matching bases. V lost 1 base to trimming and J lost 6 bases, with 12 bases between them. CDR1 and CDR2 from the germline V gene are MDHEN and SYDVKM. The CDR3 has 14 amino acids. The CDR3 region has the DNA TGTGCCAGCAGTTTATCGGGTAGGGGGAATGGCTACACCTTC. It encodes CASSLSGRGNGYTF.

V gene TRBV7-2 combines with J gene TRBJ2-2, with D tentatively TRBD2 (5 bases). Trimming left V 5 bases short and J 8 bases short, with 18 bases between. This CDR3 spans 15 amino acids. Germline V gene lookup returns CDR1 SGHTA and CDR2 FQGNSA. The CDR3 nucleotides are TGTGCCAGCAGCCGCGGGCCTAGAGGGTCAGGGGAGCTGTTTTTT. This sequence encodes CASSRGPRGSGELFF.

The chain couples TRBV10-3 to TRBJ2-7, with D possibly being TRBD1 (6 bases). The CDR3 has 13 residues. In germline, CDR1 is ENHRY, CDR2 SYGVKD. V lost 6 bases, J lost 5 bases, and 14 bases lay in between. The DNA for the CDR3 is TGTGCCATCAGCTTCAGACAGGACAACGAGCAGTACTTC. Its protein product is CAISFRQDNEQYF.

The V and J genes are TRBV6-5 and TRBJ2-3; 8 positions match TRBD2. This CDR3 has 15 amino acids. The V segment lost 6 bases and the J segment 3 bases; nucleotides outside the gene matches: 8. From germline, CDR1 is MNHEY and CDR2 SVGAGI. The CDR3: CASSLRERETDTQYF. The CDR3 nucleotides read TGTGCCAGCAGCCTCAGGGAGCGGGAGACAGATACGCAGTATTTT.

Worth noting for this clone: Other nucleotide sequences from this sample produce the same CDR3. V gene TRBV2 combines with J gene TRBJ2-7; 8 bases are shared with TRBD1. The CDR3 is made up of 13 amino acids. Germline V gene data show CDR1 as SNHLY and CDR2 as FYNNEI. The junction had 3 bases not matched to a gene; V was cut back by 5 bases and J by 3 bases. CDR3 amino acids: CASSLQGDYEQYF. DNA for the CDR3: TGTGCCAGCAGTCTACAGGGGGACTACGAGCAGTACTTC.